The source of this T cell receptor beta chain is a study of blood T cell repertoires in COVID-19. Using immunoSEQ multiplex PCR, the repertoire was profiled, and TCRdb retains in-frame clones only, with some absent. The sample shows 200,000 to 300,000 clones, more than 85% of them seen only once. The ends were cut back, 2 bases at V and 9 bases at J, with 10 bases in the middle. The CDR3 loop spans 12 amino acids. Germline V gives CDR1 MDHEN, CDR2 SYDVKM. Sequencing input: PBMCs or T cells enriched from blood (not recorded which). The chain has TRBV28 and TRBJ1-1; D ambiguous. The source of this sequence is a woman aged 30 to 39 who had recovered from COVID-19. The CDR3 sequence is CASSLAGRKAFF. DNA of the CDR3: TGTGCCAGCAGTTTAGCAGGTCGAAAAGCTTTCTTT.